This T cell receptor (beta chain) was observed in a study of shared T cell receptors in the human thymus. V was trimmed by 5 bases and J by 2 bases, leaving 10 bases between them. The CDR3 is 14 residues long. Germline V gene data show CDR1 as PRHDT and CDR2 as FYEKMQ (reference sequence). Libraries were prepared by immunoSEQ multiplex PCR; TCRdb keeps only in-frame clonotypes and omits some of them. Here the sample spans some 700,000 clones, 70% to 90% being singletons. These data were likewise used in another study, on human thymus T cells.

The sample comprised thymocytes. The V and J genes are TRBV13 and TRBJ1-3, with no clear D. This clonotype originated in a girl younger than two with a congenital heart defect. CDR3 amino acids: CASSPRGAGNTIYF. The CDR3, as DNA: TGTGCCAGCAGCCCACGGGGTGCTGGAAACACCATATATTTT.